Shown below are 21 T cell receptor beta chains from a single sample sequenced in a study of tumor and adjacent non-tumor tissue in lung cancer. RNA was extracted from bulk tissue without any cell sorting. More than 3 cm separated this lung sample from the edge of the tumor. Three rounds of nested PCR, following a modified ARM-PCR protocol, produced the TCRbeta library. From the multiplex PCR reads, TCRdb called clonotypes with MiXCR, one entry per CDR3 protein. The table lists 44,000 or so distinct CDR3 sequences, 60% to 65% of them singletons. The sequencing input was distant non-tumor lung tissue. The receptors stem from a woman in her thirties or forties with non-small cell lung cancer.

Turning to this clonotype: The missing conserved phenylalanine or tryptophan at the end of this CDR3 makes a read error likely. This chain links TRBV6-1 with TRBJ1-2; D is ambiguous. Germline V gene data show CDR1 as MNHNS and CDR2 as SASEGT. The CDR3 sequence is 15 residues long. The CDR3 nucleotides are TGTGCCAGCGGTGAAGCGCATGGGAATAACTATGGCTACACCTTA. Its protein product is CASGEAHGNNYGYTL.

This clonotype has ten or more counts. The chain uses TRBV5-5 and TRBJ2-7; tentative D call: TRBD2 (5 bases). V was shortened by 4 bases and J by 0 bases, with 14 bases between the two germline ends. The germline gives CDR1 SGHKS, CDR2 YYEKEE (reference sequence). The CDR3 contains 15 residues. CDR3 sequence (DNA): TGTGCCAGCAGCCCGGGAAACCTTGTCTCCTACGAGCAGTACTTC. Amino acids: CASSPGNLVSYEQYF.

In regard to this clonotype: One junction end does not reproduce the germline sequence, and a read error may be involved. V usage is TRBV28 and J usage is TRBJ2-3; 10 bases fit TRBD2. This CDR3 spans 16 amino acids. Germline V gene data show CDR1 as MDHEN and CDR2 as SYDVKM. The CDR3 bases are TGTGCCAGCAGTTTCTGGACTAGCGGTGACCCCGATACGCAGTGTTTT. Residues: CASSFWTSGDPDTQCF.

This clonotype has just a few counts. Mismatch with germline at one junction end may stem from a read error. The chain joins TRBV11-1 to TRBJ2-3; D might be TRBD1 (6 bases). CDR3 size: 13 residues. Germline-derived CDR1 and CDR2 are SGHAT and FQDESV (reference sequence). The CDR3 DNA follows: TGTGCCAGCAGCTTGGGATTACAGGGAACGCGGTATTTT. It is translated as CASSLGLQGTRYF.

By sample share, this clonotype is medium-sized (0.01 to 0.1%). This chain links TRBV11-3 with TRBJ2-4; the D gene is possibly TRBD2 (6 bases). This CDR3 is 13 amino acids long. Trimming pared 2 bases from V and 7 bases from J, leaving 9 bases between. CDR1 is SGHNT and CDR2 is YENEEA in the germline V gene. CDR3 in amino acids: CASSLYGSNIQYF. Written as DNA, the CDR3 is TGTGCCAGCAGCTTATACGGGAGCAACATTCAGTACTTC.

In this sample, this clonotype turned up many times. A junction boundary mismatches the germline segment, possibly from a read error. The chain combines TRBV6-5 with TRBJ2-1; TRBD2 matches at 7 bases. The CDR3 contains 15 residues. In germline, CDR1 is MNHEY, CDR2 SVGAGI. The CDR3 DNA follows: TGTACCAGCAGCTCGCGGGGGTACTCCCACAATGAGCAGTTCTTC. This translates into CTSSSRGYSHNEQFF.

This clonotype is a singleton in its sample. The chain couples TRBV12-3 or TRBV12-4 to TRBJ1-2; D not resolved. There are 12 residues in the CDR3. With 3 bases removed from V and 8 bases from J, the gap between germline ends came to 10 bases. The chain's CDR3 is CASSFTRVGYTF. The CDR3 nucleotides are TGTGCCAGCAGTTTCACCCGGGTCGGCTACACCTTC.

The chain joins TRBV6-5 to TRBJ1-2; D possibly corresponds to TRBD1 (5 bases). Trimming left V 10 bases short and J 4 bases short, with 22 bases between. Per germline, CDR1 MNHEY and CDR2 SVGAGI. The CDR3 spans 15 residues. The CDR3 protein is CAISLGWGTVYGYTF. The CDR3 DNA sequence: TGTGCCATCAGCCTCGGCTGGGGCACTGTCTATGGCTACACCTTC.

This rearrangement joins TRBV29-1 to TRBJ2-7; TRBD2 matches at 9 bases. The CDR3 loop spans 14 amino acids. The germline V gene encodes CDR1 SQVTM and CDR2 ANQGSEA. J gave up 5 bases and V 4 bases, and 9 bases lay outside the gene matches. The CDR3 loop reads CSVAPSGANHEQYF. The CDR3 DNA follows: TGCAGCGTTGCCCCTAGCGGGGCAAACCACGAGCAGTACTTC.

On this clonotype itself: This may be a read error, as it is one base from a much larger clone. This rearrangement joins TRBV28 to TRBJ2-5; no reliable D call. This CDR3 contains 14 residues. Trimming removed 7 bases from V and 1 base from J, with 13 bases in between. Germline V gene lookup returns CDR1 MDHEN and CDR2 SYDVKM. The CDR3: CASNPANAQETQYF. DNA for the CDR3: TGTGCCAGCAACCCTGCAAATGCCCAAGAGACCCAGTACTTC. The full variable domain, its missing parts supplied by reference TRBV28 and TRBJ2-5, is DVKVTQSSRYLVKRTGEKVFLECVQDMDHENMFWYRQDPGLGLRLIYFSYDVKMKEKGDIPEGYSVSREKKERFSLILESASTNQTSMYLCASNPANAQETQYFGPGTRLLVL.

This clonotype was detected ten times or more. The V gene is TRBV30, the J gene TRBJ2-5, with D possibly matching TRBD2 (5 bases). V dropped 0 bases and J dropped 0 bases, with 5 bases sitting between them. The CDR3 runs 13 residues. CDR1 and CDR2 (germline): GTSNPN, SVGIG (reference sequence). The CDR3 DNA reads as TGTGCCTGGAGTGTCGGGAACCAAGAGACCCAGTACTTC. Its translation: CAWSVGNQETQYF.

On this clonotype itself: Sequence at one end of the junction differs from germline and may be a read error. The chain carries TRBV11-2 and TRBJ1-3; TRBD1 aligns across 9 bases. From germline, CDR1 is SGHAT and CDR2 FQNNGV. The CDR3 is 15 amino acids. CDR3 sequence (DNA): TGTGCCAGCAGGCGGACAGGGGACTTTGGAAACACAATATATTTT. Amino acid sequence: CASRRTGDFGNTIYF.

Regarding this clonotype: This could be a read error, since a much larger clone is one nucleotide away. This chain joins TRBV30 and TRBJ1-5, with D hard to call. V was clipped by 5 bases and J by 2 bases, with 7 bases between them. Per the germline V gene, CDR1 is GTSNPN and CDR2 is SVGIG (reference sequence). The CDR3 has 12 amino acids. The CDR3 reads CAWGSGNQPQHF. In nucleotides, the CDR3 is TGTGCCTGGGGCTCGGGCAATCAGCCCCAGCATTTT.

This clonotype was seen many times. The chain links TRBV5-1 to TRBJ1-2; no reliable D call. Per the germline V gene, CDR1 is SGHRS and CDR2 is YFSETQ. This CDR3 region has 15 residues. The V gene lost 0 bases and the J gene lost 0 bases, with 9 bases spanning the gap. CDR3: CASSLALSANYGYTF. CDR3 bases: TGCGCCAGCAGCTTGGCCTTATCAGCTAACTATGGCTACACCTTC.

There are a few counts of this clonotype. This chain links TRBV2 with TRBJ1-2; D is unresolved. The CDR3 extends over 13 amino acids. Germline loops: CDR1 SNHLY, CDR2 FYNNEI. The V gene lost 0 bases and the J gene lost 2 bases, with 4 bases spanning the gap. This CDR3 reads CASSEAENYGYTF. CDR3 nucleotides: TGTGCCAGCAGTGAAGCAGAGAACTATGGCTACACCTTC. The full variable domain, in which reference TRBV2 and TRBJ1-2 provide the parts outside the CDR3, is EPEVTQTPSHQVTQMGQEVILRCVPISNHLYFYWYRQILGQKVEFLVSFYNNEISEKSEIFDDQFSVERPDGSNFTLKIRSTKLEDSAMYFCASSEAENYGYTFGSGTRLTVV.

Of note for this clonotype: One end of the junction does not line up with germline, which may come from a read error. The chain couples TRBV4-1 to TRBJ2-1; D unresolved. CDR1 is MGHRA, CDR2 YSYEKL, per germline. CDR3 length: 14 residues. The CDR3 nucleotides are TGCGCCAGCAGCCAAGATTCTCGACTCAATGAACAGTTCTTC. Amino acids: CASSQDSRLNEQFF.

On this clonotype: It is unclear where the CDR3 begins or ends on the DNA, so no DNA is shown, and the CDR3 is as TCRdb lists it. The chain joins TRBV11-2 to TRBJ2-5; the D segment call TRBD1 is taken from the table without a DNA check. CDR1 and CDR2 from the germline V gene are SGHAT and FQNNGV. From its first to its last residue, the CDR3 has 14 amino acids. CDR3: CTSSNVWGQGTQNF.

A few counts support this clonotype. Given a much more abundant clone one base away, this may be a read error. The chain joins TRBV5-1 to TRBJ1-2; weak D call: TRBD1 (6 bases). Germline lookup yields CDR1 SGHRS and CDR2 YFSETQ. The CDR3 has 17 residues. Trimming shortened V by 4 bases and J by 5 bases, and 24 bases separated the two germline ends. The CDR3 region is CASSGRKAGEGGYGYTF. As DNA, the CDR3 is TGCGCCAGCAGCGGACGGAAGGCGGGAGAGGGGGGTTATGGCTACACCTTC.

This clonotype was recorded at least ten times. The genes are TRBV6-5 and TRBJ2-7, with 8 bases that match TRBD1. The germline V gene encodes CDR1 MNHEY and CDR2 SVGAGI. J lost 2 bases, V lost 5 bases, and 11 bases had no gene match. The CDR3 extends over 16 amino acids. CDR3 in amino acids: CASSTNRDRIPYEQYF. CDR3 in DNA: TGTGCCAGCAGTACAAACCGGGACAGGATCCCCTACGAGCAGTACTTC.

This clonotype came up a few times. V and J are TRBV5-1 and TRBJ1-2; TRBD1 might be the D (5 bases). V lost 5 bases and J 5 bases, leaving 13 bases between the germline ends. Per the germline V gene, CDR1 is SGHRS and CDR2 is YFSETQ. CDR3 length equals 13 residues. The CDR3 reads CASRRDYSYGYTF. CDR3 nucleotides: TGCGCCAGCAGACGGGACTATTCTTATGGCTACACCTTC.

As to this clonotype: The conserved phenylalanine or tryptophan is not found at the CDR3 terminus, so this likely reflects a read error. It is unclear where the CDR3 begins or ends on the DNA, so no DNA is shown, and the CDR3 is as TCRdb lists it. The V gene is TRBV4-1, the J gene TRBJ1-6; the table's TRBD1 call for D was not verified on the DNA. The germline gives CDR1 MGHRA, CDR2 YSYEKL. Counting both end residues, the CDR3 totals 15 amino acids. The CDR3 sequence: CASSQGPRTVSPLRY.